This T cell receptor (beta chain) was captured by sequencing in a study of blood T cell repertoires in COVID-19. Study-wide background: Samples representing acute and convalescent COVID-19 were sourced from the United States, Italy and Spain.

V gave up 5 bases and J gave up 4 bases, with 12 bases separating them. The CDR3 spans 14 residues. Germline CDR1 and CDR2: SGHTA and FQGNSA. As originally analysed: Amplification of reference gene primers provided the estimated nucleated cell counts. Clones were read by immunoSEQ multiplex PCR, and TCRdb kept only the in-frame ones, dropping some. V and J calls and clone size are copied from that table; D and trimming were computed from the DNA. The table records about 87,000 clones, roughly 84% of them present only once. This TCR was recovered from an elderly woman with acute or convalescent COVID-19. Material for sequencing was peripheral blood. This chain links TRBV7-2 with TRBJ2-1, with D perhaps TRBD2 (6 bases). The CDR3: CASSPDYQYNEQFF. CDR3 bases: TGTGCCAGCAGCCCGGACTACCAATACAATGAGCAGTTCTTC.